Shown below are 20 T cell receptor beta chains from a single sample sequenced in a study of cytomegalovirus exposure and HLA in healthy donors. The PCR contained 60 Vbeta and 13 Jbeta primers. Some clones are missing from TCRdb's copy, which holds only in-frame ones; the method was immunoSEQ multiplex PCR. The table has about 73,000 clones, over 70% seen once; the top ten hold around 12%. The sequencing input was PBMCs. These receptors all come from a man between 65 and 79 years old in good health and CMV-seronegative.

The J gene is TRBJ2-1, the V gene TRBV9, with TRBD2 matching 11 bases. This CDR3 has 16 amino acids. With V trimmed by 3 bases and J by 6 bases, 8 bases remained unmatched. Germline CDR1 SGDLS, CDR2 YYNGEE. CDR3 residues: CASSAPGLAGANEQFF. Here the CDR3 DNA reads TGTGCCAGCAGCGCTCCAGGACTAGCGGGTGCCAATGAGCAGTTCTTC.

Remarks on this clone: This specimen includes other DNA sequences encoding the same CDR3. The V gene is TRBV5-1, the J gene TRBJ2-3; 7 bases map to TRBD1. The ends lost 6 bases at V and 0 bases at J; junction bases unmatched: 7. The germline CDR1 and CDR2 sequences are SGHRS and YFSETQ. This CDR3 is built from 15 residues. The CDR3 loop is CASTLGQPSTDTQYF. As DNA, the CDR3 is TGCGCCAGCACCCTGGGACAGCCTAGCACAGATACGCAGTATTTT. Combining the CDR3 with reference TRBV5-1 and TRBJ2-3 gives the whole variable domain KAGVTQTPRYLIKTRGQQVTLSCSPISGHRSVSWYQQTPGQGLQFLFEYFSETQRNKGNFPGRFSGRQFSNSRSEMNVSTLELGDSALYLCASTLGQPSTDTQYFGPGTRLTVL.

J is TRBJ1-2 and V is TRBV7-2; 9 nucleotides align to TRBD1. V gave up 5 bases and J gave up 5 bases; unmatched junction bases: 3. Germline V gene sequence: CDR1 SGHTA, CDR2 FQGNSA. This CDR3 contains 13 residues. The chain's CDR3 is CASSPDRGYGYTF. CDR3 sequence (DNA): TGTGCCAGCAGCCCTGACAGGGGGTATGGCTACACCTTC.

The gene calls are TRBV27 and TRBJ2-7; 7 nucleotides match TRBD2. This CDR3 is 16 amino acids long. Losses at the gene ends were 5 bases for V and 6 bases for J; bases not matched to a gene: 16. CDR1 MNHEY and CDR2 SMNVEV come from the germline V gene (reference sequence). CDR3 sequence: CASSPMAGRDYGEQYF. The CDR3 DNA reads TGTGCCAGCAGTCCGATGGCGGGACGGGACTATGGCGAGCAGTACTTC.

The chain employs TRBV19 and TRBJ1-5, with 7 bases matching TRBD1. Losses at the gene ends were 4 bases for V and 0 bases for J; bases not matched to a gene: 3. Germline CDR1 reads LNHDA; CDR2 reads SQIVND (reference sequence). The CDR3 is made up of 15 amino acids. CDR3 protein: CASSRDRYSNQPQHF. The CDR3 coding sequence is TGTGCCAGTAGTAGGGACAGATATAGCAATCAGCCCCAGCATTTT.

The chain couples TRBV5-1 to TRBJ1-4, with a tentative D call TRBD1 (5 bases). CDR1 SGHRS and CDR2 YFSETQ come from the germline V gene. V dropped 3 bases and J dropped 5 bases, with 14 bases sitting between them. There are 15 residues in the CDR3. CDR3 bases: TGCGCCAGCAGCTCCCAGGCAGGGTCAAATGAAAAACTGTTTTTT. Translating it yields CASSSQAGSNEKLFF.

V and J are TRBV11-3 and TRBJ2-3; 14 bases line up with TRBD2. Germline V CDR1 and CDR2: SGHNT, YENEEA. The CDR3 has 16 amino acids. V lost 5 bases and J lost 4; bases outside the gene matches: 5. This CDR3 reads CASSRGLAGGADTQYF. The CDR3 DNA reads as TGTGCCAGCAGCCGTGGACTAGCGGGAGGTGCAGATACGCAGTATTTT. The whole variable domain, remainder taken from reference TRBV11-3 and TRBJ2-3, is EAGVVQSPRYKIIEKKQPVAFWCNPISGHNTLYWYLQNLGQGPELLIRYENEEAVDDSQLPKDRFSAERLKGVDSTLKIQPAELGDSAVYLCASSRGLAGGADTQYFGPGTRLTVL.

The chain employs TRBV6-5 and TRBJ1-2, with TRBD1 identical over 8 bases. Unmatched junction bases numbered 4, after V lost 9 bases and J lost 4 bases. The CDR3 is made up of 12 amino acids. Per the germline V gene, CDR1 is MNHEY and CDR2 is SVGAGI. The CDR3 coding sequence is TGTGCCAGTAGACAGGGGTTCTATGGCTACACCTTC. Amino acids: CASRQGFYGYTF.

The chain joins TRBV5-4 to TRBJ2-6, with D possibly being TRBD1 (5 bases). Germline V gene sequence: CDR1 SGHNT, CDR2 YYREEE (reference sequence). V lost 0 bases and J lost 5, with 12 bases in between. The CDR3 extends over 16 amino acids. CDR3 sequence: CASSLATAPRANVLTF. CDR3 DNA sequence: TGTGCCAGCAGCTTGGCGACAGCCCCAAGGGCCAACGTCCTGACTTTC.

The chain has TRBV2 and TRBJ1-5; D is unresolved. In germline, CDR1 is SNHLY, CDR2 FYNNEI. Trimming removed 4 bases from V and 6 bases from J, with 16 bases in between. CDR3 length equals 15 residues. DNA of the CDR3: TGTGCCAGCAGTGTATACTCCAGGATCGGTCAGCCCCAGCATTTT. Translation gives CASSVYSRIGQPQHF.

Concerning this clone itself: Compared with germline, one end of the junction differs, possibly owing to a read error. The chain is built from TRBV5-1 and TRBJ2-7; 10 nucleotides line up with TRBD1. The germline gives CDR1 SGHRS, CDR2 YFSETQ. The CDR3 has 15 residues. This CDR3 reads CANSLVTGGGYEQYF. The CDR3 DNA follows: TGCGCCAACAGCTTGGTGACAGGGGGCGGGTACGAGCAGTACTTC.

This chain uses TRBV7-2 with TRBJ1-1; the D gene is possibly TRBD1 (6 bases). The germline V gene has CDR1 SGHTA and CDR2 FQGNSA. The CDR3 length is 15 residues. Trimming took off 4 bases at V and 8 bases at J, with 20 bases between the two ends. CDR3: CASSYSQGSGSEAFF. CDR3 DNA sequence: TGTGCCAGCAGCTATAGCCAGGGGTCGGGCTCGGAAGCTTTCTTT.

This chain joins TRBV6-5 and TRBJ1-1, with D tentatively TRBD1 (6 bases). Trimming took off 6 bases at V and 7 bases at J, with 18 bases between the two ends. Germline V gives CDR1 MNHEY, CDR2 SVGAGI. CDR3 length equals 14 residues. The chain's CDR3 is CASRAETGIFEAFF. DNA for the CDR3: TGTGCCAGCAGAGCCGAGACAGGAATCTTTGAAGCTTTCTTT.

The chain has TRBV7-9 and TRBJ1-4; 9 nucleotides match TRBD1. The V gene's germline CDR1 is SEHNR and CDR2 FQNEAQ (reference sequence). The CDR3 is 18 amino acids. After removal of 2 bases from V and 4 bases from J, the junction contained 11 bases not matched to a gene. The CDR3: CASSLRSVVGQGNEKLFF. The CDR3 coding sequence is TGTGCCAGCAGCTTAAGAAGCGTGGTGGGACAGGGTAATGAAAAACTGTTTTTT.

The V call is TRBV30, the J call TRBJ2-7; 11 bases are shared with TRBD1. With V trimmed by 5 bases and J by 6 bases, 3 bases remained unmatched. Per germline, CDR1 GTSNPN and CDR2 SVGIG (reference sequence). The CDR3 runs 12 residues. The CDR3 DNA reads TGTGCCTGGTCCGGGACAGGGGGCGAGCAGTACTTC. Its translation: CAWSGTGGEQYF. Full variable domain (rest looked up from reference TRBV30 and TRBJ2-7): SQTIHQWPATLVQPVGSPLSLECTVEGTSNPNLYWYRQAAGRGLQLLFYSVGIGQISSEVPQNLSASRPQDRQFILSSKKLLLSDSGFYLCAWSGTGGEQYFGPGTRLTVT.

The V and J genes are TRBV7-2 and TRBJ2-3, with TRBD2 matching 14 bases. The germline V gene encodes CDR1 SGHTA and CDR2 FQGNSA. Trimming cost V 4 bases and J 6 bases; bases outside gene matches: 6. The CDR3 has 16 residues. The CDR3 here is CASSSRLAGGADTQYF. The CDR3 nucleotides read TGTGCCAGCAGCTCGAGACTAGCGGGGGGGGCCGATACGCAGTATTTT.

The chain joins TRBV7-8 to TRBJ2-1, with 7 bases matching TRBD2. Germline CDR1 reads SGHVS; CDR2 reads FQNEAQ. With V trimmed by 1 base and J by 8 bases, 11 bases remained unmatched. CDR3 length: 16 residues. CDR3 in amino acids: CASSLGYLGAGDEQFF. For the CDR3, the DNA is TGTGCCAGCAGCTTAGGATATCTTGGGGCGGGAGATGAGCAGTTCTTC.

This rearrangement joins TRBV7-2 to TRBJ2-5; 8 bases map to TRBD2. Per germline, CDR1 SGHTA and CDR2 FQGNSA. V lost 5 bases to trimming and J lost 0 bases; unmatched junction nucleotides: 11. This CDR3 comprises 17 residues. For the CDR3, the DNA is TGTGCCAGCAGCCCCCGATTAGCGGGATTCAACCAAGAGACCCAGTACTTC. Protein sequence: CASSPRLAGFNQETQYF.

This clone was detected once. In DNA, the CDR3 is TGCGCCAGCAGCCAGCAGGCCTCCCGTGACGGGGAGCTGTTTTTT. Residues: CASSQQASRDGELFF. This rearrangement joins TRBV4-1 to TRBJ2-2; D call uncertain. The germline CDR1 and CDR2 sequences are MGHRA and YSYEKL. With 3 bases removed from V and 7 bases from J, the gap between germline ends came to 15 bases. The CDR3 is 15 amino acids.

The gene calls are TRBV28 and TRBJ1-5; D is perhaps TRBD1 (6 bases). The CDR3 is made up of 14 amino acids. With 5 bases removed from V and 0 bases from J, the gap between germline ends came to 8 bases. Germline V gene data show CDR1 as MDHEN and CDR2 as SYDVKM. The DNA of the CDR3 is TGTGCCAGCAGTACAGGGAATAGCAATCAGCCCCAGCATTTT. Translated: CASSTGNSNQPQHF. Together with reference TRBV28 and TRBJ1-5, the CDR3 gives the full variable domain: DVKVTQSSRYLVKRTGEKVFLECVQDMDHENMFWYRQDPGLGLRLIYFSYDVKMKEKGDIPEGYSVSREKKERFSLILESASTNQTSMYLCASSTGNSNQPQHFGDGTRLSIL.